Presented here are 21 T cell receptor beta chains from one specimen sequenced in a study of early T cells in non-severe SARS-CoV-2 infection. TCRdb independently ran MiXCR on the 5' RACE reads; one entry per CDR3 protein. The table records about 31,000 distinct CDR3 sequences, over 6% of them present only once. This specimen consisted of whole blood, obtained at baseline. The receptors were sampled from an adult who was a healthcare worker with PCR-confirmed SARS-CoV-2 infection or an uninfected control (not recorded which).

This clonotype showed up just a few times. The V gene is TRBV29-1, the J gene TRBJ1-1; no clear D gene. There are 13 residues in the CDR3. Germline assignment: CDR1 SQVTM and CDR2 ANQGSEA. The V gene lost 6 bases and the J gene lost 1 base, with 12 bases spanning the gap. CDR3 region: CSVGLTANTEAFF. The CDR3 region has the DNA TGCAGCGTCGGCCTGACTGCGAACACTGAAGCTTTCTTT. The full variable domain, in which reference TRBV29-1 and TRBJ1-1 provide the parts outside the CDR3, is SAVISQKPSRDICQRGTSLTIQCQVDSQVTMMFWYRQQPGQSLTLIATANQGSEATYESGFVIDKFPISRPNLTFSTLTVSNMSPEDSSIYLCSVGLTANTEAFFGQGTRLTVV.

This clonotype was seen a few times. The V gene is TRBV4-3, the J gene TRBJ2-5; 7 nucleotides match TRBD2. Germline-derived CDR1 and CDR2 are LGHNA and YSLEER. Losses at the gene ends were 1 base for V and 1 base for J; bases not matched to a gene: 0. This CDR3 region has 14 residues. The CDR3 spells CASSQGLAQETQYF. CDR3 nucleotide sequence: TGCGCCAGCAGCCAAGGACTAGCCCAAGAGACCCAGTACTTC.

At least ten counts were recorded for this clonotype. This chain links TRBV29-1 with TRBJ2-7, with D perhaps TRBD1 (6 bases). V was clipped by 4 bases and J by 6 bases, with 16 bases between them. CDR3 size: 13 residues. Germline-derived CDR1 and CDR2 are SQVTM and ANQGSEA. The CDR3 bases are TGCAGCGTTGCCGTGGGGGCCCTAGGCGAGCAGTACTTC. This codes for CSVAVGALGEQYF.

In its sample, this clonotype was seen a few times. The chain carries TRBV6-6 and TRBJ1-6; possible D gene TRBD1, 5 bases. Between the trimmed V and J ends, which lost 2 bases and 0 bases, there was a span of 11 bases. From germline, CDR1 is MNHNY and CDR2 SVGAGI (reference sequence). CDR3 size: 17 residues. Here the CDR3 reads CASSYHQGSSYNSPLHF. In DNA form, the CDR3 reads TGTGCCAGCAGTTACCACCAGGGAAGCTCCTATAATTCACCCCTCCACTTT.

This clonotype was observed a handful of times. The CDR3 DNA follows: TGTGCCAGCAGTTACTCGTTCGCACAGGGGAACGAGCAGTACTTC. Amino acid sequence: CASSYSFAQGNEQYF. The chain combines TRBV6-5 with TRBJ2-7, with 7 bases lining up with TRBD1. Germline V gene data show CDR1 as MNHEY and CDR2 as SVGAGI. This CDR3 spans 15 amino acids. V shed 0 bases and J 5 bases; nucleotides not matched to a gene: 7.

In its sample, this clonotype was seen many times. This chain uses TRBV7-2 with TRBJ2-3, with TRBD2 matching over 9 bases. The CDR3 extends over 15 amino acids. From germline, CDR1 is SGHTA and CDR2 FQGNSA. The trim removed 4 bases at V and 0 bases at J, leaving 2 bases unmatched. The CDR3 DNA follows: TGTGCCAGCAGCTATAGCGGGGGAAGCACAGATACGCAGTATTTT. Translation: CASSYSGGSTDTQYF.

This clonotype appeared many times. The chain employs TRBV4-3 and TRBJ1-6, with 8 bases lining up with TRBD1. The CDR3 consists of 15 residues. Per germline, CDR1 LGHNA and CDR2 YSLEER. V lost 0 bases, J lost 9 bases, and 4 bases stayed unmatched. The CDR3 DNA sequence: TGCGCCAGCAGCCAAGATCGGGACAGGATTTCACCCCTCCACTTT. Protein product: CASSQDRDRISPLHF.

V usage is TRBV10-3 and J usage is TRBJ1-5; 8 nucleotides match TRBD1. The CDR3 has 14 amino acids. Losses at the gene ends were 4 bases for V and 1 base for J; bases not matched to a gene: 0. The V gene's germline CDR1 is ENHRY and CDR2 SYGVKD. In DNA, the CDR3 is TGTGCCATCAGTGGACAGGGGAGCAATCAGCCCCAGCATTTT. It codes for CAISGQGSNQPQHF.

This clonotype was counted between two and nine times. This rearrangement joins TRBV12-3 or TRBV12-4 to TRBJ1-5; D may be TRBD1 (6 bases). V was pared by 7 bases and J by 2 bases, with 15 bases between. The CDR3 runs 15 residues. The CDR3 region has the DNA TGTGCCAGCATTGGACAGCGCGATTGCAATCAGCCCCAGCATTTT. Its translation is CASIGQRDCNQPQHF.

This clonotype showed up just a few times. This chain joins TRBV7-9 and TRBJ1-6, with 9 nucleotides matching TRBD1. Germline V lookup: CDR1 SEHNR, CDR2 FQNEAQ (reference sequence). V shed 6 bases and J 8 bases; nucleotides not matched to a gene: 8. The CDR3 spans 15 residues. The CDR3 reads CASSKQGAPDSPLHF. The CDR3 DNA sequence: TGTGCCAGCAGTAAACAGGGGGCGCCTGATTCACCCCTCCACTTT.

This clonotype has just a few counts. The chain has TRBV20-1 and TRBJ2-1; D gene ambiguous. This CDR3 contains 10 residues. V was pared by 5 bases and J by 6 bases, with 5 bases between. In germline, CDR1 is DFQATT, CDR2 SNEGSKA (reference sequence). CDR3 DNA: TGCAGTGCTCCCGCCAATGAGCAGTTCTTC. This translates into CSAPANEQFF.

Only a few counts were recorded for this clonotype. The rearrangement joins TRBV20-1 to TRBJ1-5; D may be TRBD1 (5 bases). The CDR3 extends over 13 amino acids. Germline CDR1 reads DFQATT; CDR2 reads SNEGSKA (reference sequence). V lost 5 bases to trimming and J lost 7 bases, with 15 bases between them. The CDR3 DNA sequence: TGCAGTGCTCTGGACAATTTTGGCCAGCCCCAGCATTTT. This codes for CSALDNFGQPQHF.

This clonotype was seen only a few times. The chain is built from TRBV9 and TRBJ2-5; D may match TRBD1 or TRBD2 (5 bases each). The CDR3 sequence is 15 residues long. Between the trimmed V and J ends, which lost 0 bases and 5 bases, there was a span of 14 bases. Germline values: CDR1 SGDLS, CDR2 YYNGEE. The CDR3 nucleotides read TGTGCCAGCAGCGTAGTTTGGGGGTTAGGGGAGACCCAGTACTTC. This encodes CASSVVWGLGETQYF.

The chain links TRBV28 to TRBJ2-1; TRBD2 agrees at 11 bases. V trimming: 6 bases; J trimming: 9 bases; junction bases outside the gene matches: 4. The CDR3 contains 13 residues. Germline CDR1 and CDR2: MDHEN and SYDVKM. The CDR3 DNA is TGTGCCAGCAGACTAGCGGGAGTGTTTGAGCAGTTCTTC. Its protein product is CASRLAGVFEQFF.

The rearrangement uses TRBV2 and TRBJ1-2, with D maybe TRBD1 (6 bases). Germline CDR1 reads SNHLY; CDR2 reads FYNNEI. The CDR3 is 16 residues long. V was pared by 4 bases and J by 5 bases, with 20 bases between. The DNA of the CDR3 is TGTGCCAGCAGTGCTAGTTGGACCGGACAGAATTATGGCTACACCTTC. Its translation is CASSASWTGQNYGYTF.

This rearrangement joins TRBV29-1 to TRBJ1-3, with 7 bases that match TRBD1. The CDR3 covers 13 residues. The germline gives CDR1 SQVTM, CDR2 ANQGSEA. J lost 1 base, V lost 7 bases, and 4 bases had no gene match. CDR3 in amino acids: CSARQGSGNTIYF. The CDR3, as DNA: TGCAGCGCCCGACAGGGATCTGGAAACACCATATATTTT.

V is TRBV5-1 and J is TRBJ2-2; D unclear. The CDR3 covers 14 residues. The V and J ends lost 0 bases and 6 bases respectively, with 9 bases between them. Germline V gene lookup returns CDR1 SGHRS and CDR2 YFSETQ. This CDR3 reads CASSLAQDAGELFF. CDR3 DNA sequence: TGCGCCAGCAGCTTGGCCCAGGACGCCGGGGAGCTGTTTTTT.

The sample holds many counts of this clonotype. The rearrangement links TRBV20-1 to TRBJ1-1; D is uncertain. The CDR3 extends over 12 amino acids. Germline CDR1 reads DFQATT; CDR2 reads SNEGSKA (reference sequence). Trimming removed 2 bases at V and 1 base at J, with 5 bases between. The CDR3 DNA follows: TGCAGTGCTAGAACCCAGAACACTGAAGCTTTCTTT. Translating it yields CSARTQNTEAFF.

The table lists this clonotype with a few counts. The chain couples TRBV20-1 to TRBJ2-3; 7 nucleotides agree with TRBD2. Trimming took 8 bases from V and 5 from J; bases not matched to a gene: 7. The CDR3 spans 12 residues. Germline CDR1 and CDR2: DFQATT and SNEGSKA (reference sequence). In DNA, the CDR3 is TGCAGTCCCCGGGTAGCGGGAGATACGCAGTATTTT. It yields the protein CSPRVAGDTQYF.

The chain joins TRBV29-1 to TRBJ2-1; D remains unclear. Germline CDR1 reads SQVTM; CDR2 reads ANQGSEA. Between the trimmed V and J ends, which lost 3 bases and 0 bases, there was a span of 6 bases. The CDR3 sequence is 13 residues long. In DNA, the CDR3 is TGCAGCGTTGAGGCTGCCTCCTACAATGAGCAGTTCTTC. This translates into CSVEAASYNEQFF.

The chain has TRBV7-9 and TRBJ2-7, with 9 bases identical to TRBD1. The CDR3 is 15 amino acids. V gave up 1 base and J gave up 5 bases; unmatched junction bases: 6. CDR1 is SEHNR and CDR2 is FQNEAQ in the germline V gene (reference sequence). The CDR3 loop reads CASSLGGTGRDEQYV. For the CDR3, the DNA is TGTGCCAGCAGCTTAGGCGGGACAGGGCGAGACGAGCAGTACGTC.